This T cell receptor beta chain was obtained from a study of T-cell reconstitution after alpha-beta-depleted transplantation in children. Study-wide findings and caveats: High day-60 TCRbeta diversity in some patients came from surviving recipient T cells and thymic progenitors. Most T-cell counts and diversity one year after the transplant came from T cells that were newly produced. In patients about two months after transplant, alpha-beta T cells reportedly arose from several hundred expanded graft clones.

TCRbeta library preparation incorporated unique molecular identifiers. Each CDR3 protein is one row after TCRdb ran MiXCR on the PCR reads. This sample has under 50,000 distinct CDR3 sequences, with roughly half found just once. This CDR3 is built from 16 residues. Losses at the gene ends were 5 bases for V and 4 bases for J; bases not matched to a gene: 8. CDR1 SEHNR and CDR2 FQNEAQ come from the germline V gene (reference sequence). As concerns this clonotype: The antigen is unknown.

This sample comprised peripheral blood, obtained before TCRalphabeta/CD19-depleted stem cell transplant. The rearrangement joins TRBV7-9 to TRBJ2-3, with 11 positions matching TRBD2. The source is a boy younger than two with SCID, due to receive a stem cell transplant. In DNA, the CDR3 is TGTGCCAGCAGCCTCGGGGTAGCGGGGGGGCCAGATACGCAGTATTTT. Amino acid sequence: CASSLGVAGGPDTQYF.